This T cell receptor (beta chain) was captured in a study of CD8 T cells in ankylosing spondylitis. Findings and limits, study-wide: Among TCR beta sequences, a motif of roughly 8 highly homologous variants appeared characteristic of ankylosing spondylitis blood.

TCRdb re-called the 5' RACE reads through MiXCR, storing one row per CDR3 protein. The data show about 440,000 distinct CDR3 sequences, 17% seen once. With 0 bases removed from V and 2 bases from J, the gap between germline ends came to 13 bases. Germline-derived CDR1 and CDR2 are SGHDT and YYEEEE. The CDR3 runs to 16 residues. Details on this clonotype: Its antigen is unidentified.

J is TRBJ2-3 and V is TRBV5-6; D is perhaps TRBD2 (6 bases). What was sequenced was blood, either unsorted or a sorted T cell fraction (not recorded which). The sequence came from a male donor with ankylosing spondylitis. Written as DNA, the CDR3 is TGTGCCAGCAGCTTGGGAGCCGCGGGGCTCACAGATACGCAGTATTTT. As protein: CASSLGAAGLTDTQYF. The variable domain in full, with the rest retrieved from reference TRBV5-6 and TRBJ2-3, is DAGVTQSPTHLIKTRGQQVTLRCSPKSGHDTVSWYQQALGQGPQFIFQYYEEEERQRGNFPDRFSGHQFPNYSSELNVNALLLGDSALYLCASSLGAAGLTDTQYFGPGTRLTVL.